The 18 T cell receptor beta chains below come from one sample, sequenced in a study of T cell responses to AZD1222 COVID-19 vaccine. Repertoires were generated with immunoSEQ multiplex PCR, while TCRdb's copy carries only in-frame clones and drops some. Here the sample spans 44,000 or so clones, 65% to 85% being singletons. The sequences come from peripheral blood, collected on day 0 of AZD1222 vaccination. These receptors all stem from an adult in good health.

This clone is a singleton in its sample. The rearrangement joins TRBV7-2 to TRBJ2-5, with 11 positions matching TRBD1. Trimming at V came to 5 bases and at J to 4 bases, leaving 9 bases not matched to a gene. Germline loops: CDR1 SGHTA, CDR2 FQGNSA. The CDR3 runs to 16 residues. CDR3 coding DNA: TGTGCCAGCAGCCCAGGACAGGGGGCAATCGTAGAGACCCAGTACTTC. It codes for CASSPGQGAIVETQYF.

The V call is TRBV3-1 (or the pseudogene TRBV3-2), the J call TRBJ2-7; 9 positions match TRBD1. J gave up 5 bases and V 3 bases, and 11 bases lay outside the gene matches. The CDR3 loop spans 16 amino acids. Germline CDR1 reads LGHDT; CDR2 reads YNNKEL (reference sequence). The CDR3 loop reads CASSHRTGQGLNEQYF. The CDR3, as DNA: TGTGCCAGCAGCCACCGGACTGGACAGGGGTTGAACGAGCAGTACTTC.

The chain carries TRBV7-2 and TRBJ1-6; TRBD1 matches 8 bases. The length of the CDR3 is 15 residues. V was pared by 2 bases and J by 10 bases, with 7 bases of the junction left unmatched. Germline CDR1 reads SGHTA; CDR2 reads FQGNSA. Written as DNA, the CDR3 is TGTGCCAGCAGCTTACAATCAGGGGGCAAATCACCCCTCCACTTT. Residues: CASSLQSGGKSPLHF. Full variable domain (outside the CDR3, taken from reference TRBV7-2 and TRBJ1-6): GAGVSQSPSNKVTEKGKDVELRCDPISGHTALYWYRQSLGQGLEFLIYFQGNSAPDKSGLPSDRFSAERTGGSVSTLTIQRTQQEDSAVYLCASSLQSGGKSPLHFGNGTRLTVT.

As DNA, the CDR3 is TGTGCCAGCAGGTTGTGGGAGGATCAGCCCCAGCATTTT. Translated, it gives CASRLWEDQPQHF. This chain uses TRBV7-2 with TRBJ1-5; no reliable D call. There are 13 residues in the CDR3. The ends were cut back, 6 bases at V and 5 bases at J, with 11 bases in the middle. In germline, CDR1 is SGHTA, CDR2 FQGNSA.

The rearrangement links TRBV30 to TRBJ1-1; D gene uncertain. Germline CDR1 GTSNPN, CDR2 SVGIG (reference sequence). V gave up 3 bases and J gave up 1 base, with 12 bases separating them. This CDR3 has 14 amino acids. For the CDR3, the DNA is TGTGCCTGGAGCCCCGGGTTACCGAACACTGAAGCTTTCTTT. This codes for CAWSPGLPNTEAFF.

The V call is TRBV5-1, the J call TRBJ1-1; D unresolved. CDR1 is SGHRS, CDR2 YFSETQ, per germline. Trimming took 4 bases from V and 1 from J, leaving 8 bases between them. The CDR3 spans 13 residues. CDR3 sequence reads: CASSAQANTEAFF. CDR3 in DNA: TGCGCCAGCAGCGCACAAGCGAACACTGAAGCTTTCTTT.

The V gene is TRBV2, the J gene TRBJ1-5; TRBD1 aligns across 7 bases. CDR1 SNHLY and CDR2 FYNNEI come from the germline V gene. The V segment lost 8 bases and the J segment 8 bases; nucleotides outside the gene matches: 12. The CDR3 has 14 amino acids. CDR3 nucleotides: TGTGCCAGCGGCCAGGGACAGCTAGGGGAGCCCCAGCATTTT. This gives the protein CASGQGQLGEPQHF.

CDR3 DNA: TGTGCCAACACGGGACTTAGGGCTGATGAGCAGTACTTC. This codes for CANTGLRADEQYF. The gene calls are TRBV28 and TRBJ2-7; D possibly corresponds to TRBD2 (6 bases). The CDR3 loop spans 13 amino acids. Trimming stripped 10 bases from V and 7 bases from J, with 20 bases between. The germline CDR1 and CDR2 sequences are MDHEN and SYDVKM.

The chain combines TRBV28 with TRBJ2-1; D is unclear. The CDR3 is 16 amino acids. V was trimmed by 4 bases and J by 3 bases, leaving 16 bases between them. Germline CDR1 and CDR2: MDHEN and SYDVKM. The CDR3 bases are TGTGCCAGCAGTTCTACCTCATCGGCCCGCTACAATGAGCAGTTCTTC. It translates to CASSSTSSARYNEQFF. The entire variable domain, with the rest obtained from reference TRBV28 and TRBJ2-1, is as follows: DVKVTQSSRYLVKRTGEKVFLECVQDMDHENMFWYRQDPGLGLRLIYFSYDVKMKEKGDIPEGYSVSREKKERFSLILESASTNQTSMYLCASSSTSSARYNEQFFGPGTRLTVL.

This clone was found a few times. The CDR3: CASSFTNEKLFF. For the CDR3, the DNA is TGTGCCAGCAGTTTTACTAATGAAAAACTGTTTTTT. The V and J genes are TRBV12-3 or TRBV12-4 and TRBJ1-4; D is undetermined. The CDR3 totals 12 residues. The V end was cut by 3 bases, the J end by 2 bases, with 1 base between.

The rearrangement links TRBV6-1 to TRBJ1-2; no reliable D call. CDR3 length equals 15 residues. V was shortened by 0 bases and J by 1 base, with 9 bases between the two germline ends. From germline, CDR1 is MNHNS and CDR2 SASEGT. The CDR3 is CASSEAVTYNYGYTF. In nucleotides, the CDR3 is TGTGCCAGCAGTGAAGCGGTAACATATAACTATGGCTACACCTTC.

CDR3 region: CASSTGQAYGYTF. CDR3 bases: TGTGCCAGCAGCACCGGCCAGGCCTATGGCTACACCTTC. The V call is TRBV7-9, the J call TRBJ1-2; D is unresolved. The CDR3 extends over 13 amino acids. Trimming cost V 5 bases and J 4 bases, with 11 bases left between them. In germline, CDR1 is SEHNR, CDR2 FQNEAQ (reference sequence).

This chain joins TRBV5-1 and TRBJ1-2; D is unclear. The CDR3 is made up of 14 amino acids. V was trimmed by 5 bases and J by 5 bases, leaving 16 bases between them. Germline V CDR1 and CDR2: SGHRS, YFSETQ. CDR3: CASSPGSALYGYTF. The CDR3 nucleotides are TGCGCCAGCAGTCCGGGGTCAGCACTGTATGGCTACACCTTC.

This clone has only a few counts. The gene calls are TRBV6-2 or TRBV6-3 and TRBJ2-1; 11 bases map to TRBD2. With 4 bases clipped from V and 5 bases from J, the junction kept 7 bases outside the gene matches. Germline loops: CDR1 MNHEY, CDR2 SVGEGT. This CDR3 is 16 amino acids long. The CDR3 is CASSFTASGRHNEQFF. In DNA form, the CDR3 reads TGTGCCAGCAGTTTCACAGCTAGCGGGAGGCACAATGAGCAGTTCTTC.

The V and J genes are TRBV18 and TRBJ2-3; D not resolved. Looked up from germline, CDR1 is KGHSH and CDR2 is LQKENI. There are 14 residues in the CDR3. Trimming shortened V by 3 bases and J by 6 bases, and 13 bases separated the two germline ends. The CDR3 spells CASSPVGSPDTQYF. The CDR3 DNA reads as TGTGCCAGCTCACCCGTCGGCAGCCCCGATACGCAGTATTTT.

The CDR3 sequence: CASSLAHDRRAFF. The DNA of the CDR3 is TGTGCCAGCAGCTTAGCCCACGACAGGAGAGCTTTCTTT. The V call is TRBV7-9, the J call TRBJ1-1, with a tentative D call TRBD1 (6 bases). The V gene's germline CDR1 is SEHNR and CDR2 FQNEAQ (reference sequence). Trimming took 0 bases from V and 10 from J, leaving 12 bases between them. The CDR3 is 13 amino acids.

CDR3 amino acids: CASSLGQDYEQYF. In nucleotides, the CDR3 is TGTGCCAGCAGCTTAGGACAGGACTACGAGCAGTACTTC. V is TRBV11-3 and J is TRBJ2-7; maybe TRBD1 (6 bases). Germline CDR1 and CDR2: SGHNT and YENEEA. V dropped 1 base and J dropped 3 bases, with 7 bases sitting between them. The CDR3 runs to 13 residues.

V is TRBV6-9 and J is TRBJ1-2; maybe TRBD1 (6 bases). V lost 3 bases, J lost 4 bases, and 15 bases lay in between. The CDR3 runs 15 residues. From germline, CDR1 is MNHGY and CDR2 SVAAGI. The CDR3 spells CASSYRYRERYGYTF. DNA of the CDR3: TGTGCCAGCAGTTACCGATACAGGGAGCGCTATGGCTACACCTTC.